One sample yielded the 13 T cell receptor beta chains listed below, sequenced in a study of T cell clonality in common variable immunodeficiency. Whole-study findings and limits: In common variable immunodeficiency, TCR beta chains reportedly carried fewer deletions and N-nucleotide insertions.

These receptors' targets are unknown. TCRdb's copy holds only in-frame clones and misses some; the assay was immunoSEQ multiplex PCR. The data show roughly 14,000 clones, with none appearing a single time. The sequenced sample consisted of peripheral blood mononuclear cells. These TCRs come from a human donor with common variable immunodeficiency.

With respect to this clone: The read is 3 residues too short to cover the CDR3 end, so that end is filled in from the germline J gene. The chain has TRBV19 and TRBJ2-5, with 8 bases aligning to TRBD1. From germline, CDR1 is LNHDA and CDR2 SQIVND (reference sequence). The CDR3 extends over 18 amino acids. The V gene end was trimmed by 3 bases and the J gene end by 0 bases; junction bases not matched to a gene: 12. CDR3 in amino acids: CASSIIPRAGGYQETQYF. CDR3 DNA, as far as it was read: TGTGCCAGTAGTATTATCCCCAGGGCAGGGGGCTACCAAGAGACC.

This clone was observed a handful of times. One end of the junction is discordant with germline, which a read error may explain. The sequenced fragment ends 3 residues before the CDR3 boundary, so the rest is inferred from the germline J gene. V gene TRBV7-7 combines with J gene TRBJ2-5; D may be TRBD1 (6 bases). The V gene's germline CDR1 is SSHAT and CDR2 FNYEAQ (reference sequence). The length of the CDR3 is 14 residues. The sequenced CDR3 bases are TGTGCTAGCAGCCATGGGGGCTCCGGTGAGACC. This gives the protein CASSHGGSGET. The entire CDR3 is CASSHGGSGETQYF.

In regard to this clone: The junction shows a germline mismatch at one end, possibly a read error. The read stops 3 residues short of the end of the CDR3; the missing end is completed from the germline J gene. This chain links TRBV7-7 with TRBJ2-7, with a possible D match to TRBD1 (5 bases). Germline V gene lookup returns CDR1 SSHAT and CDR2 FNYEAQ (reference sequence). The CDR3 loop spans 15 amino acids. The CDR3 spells CASSLALGHRYEQYF. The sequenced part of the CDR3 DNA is TGTGCTAGCAGCTTAGCTTTAGGACACCGATACGAG.

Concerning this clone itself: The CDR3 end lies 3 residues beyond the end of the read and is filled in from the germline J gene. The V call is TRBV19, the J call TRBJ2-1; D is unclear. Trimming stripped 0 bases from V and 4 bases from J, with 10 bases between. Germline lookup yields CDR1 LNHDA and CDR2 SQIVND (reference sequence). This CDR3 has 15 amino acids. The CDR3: CASSIERVAYNEQFF. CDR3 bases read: TGTGCCAGTAGTATAGAAAGGGTGGCGTACAATGAG.

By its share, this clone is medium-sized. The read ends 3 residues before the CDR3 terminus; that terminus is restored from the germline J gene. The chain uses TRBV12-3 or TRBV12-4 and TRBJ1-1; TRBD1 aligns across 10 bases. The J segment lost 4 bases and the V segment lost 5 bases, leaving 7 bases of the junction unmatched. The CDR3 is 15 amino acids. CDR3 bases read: TGTGCCAGCAGTCGACCGGGACAGGGGAGCACTGAA. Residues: CASSRPGQGSTE. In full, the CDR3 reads CASSRPGQGSTEAFF.

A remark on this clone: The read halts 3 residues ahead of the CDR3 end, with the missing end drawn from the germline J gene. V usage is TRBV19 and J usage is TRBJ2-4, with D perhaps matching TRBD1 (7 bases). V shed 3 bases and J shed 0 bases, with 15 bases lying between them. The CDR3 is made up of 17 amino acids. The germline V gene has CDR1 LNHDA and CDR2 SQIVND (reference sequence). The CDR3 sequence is CASSMGRGDLAKNIQYF. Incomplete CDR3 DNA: TGTGCCAGTAGTATGGGCAGGGGGGATCTAGCCAAAAACATT.

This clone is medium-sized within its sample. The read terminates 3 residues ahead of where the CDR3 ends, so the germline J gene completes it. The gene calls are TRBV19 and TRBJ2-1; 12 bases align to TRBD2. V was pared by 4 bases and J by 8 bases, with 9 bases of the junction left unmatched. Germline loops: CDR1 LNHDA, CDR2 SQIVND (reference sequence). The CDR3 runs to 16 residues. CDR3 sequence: CASSTAPSGGGDEQFF. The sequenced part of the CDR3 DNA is TGTGCCAGTAGTACAGCCCCTAGCGGGGGGGGCGATGAG.

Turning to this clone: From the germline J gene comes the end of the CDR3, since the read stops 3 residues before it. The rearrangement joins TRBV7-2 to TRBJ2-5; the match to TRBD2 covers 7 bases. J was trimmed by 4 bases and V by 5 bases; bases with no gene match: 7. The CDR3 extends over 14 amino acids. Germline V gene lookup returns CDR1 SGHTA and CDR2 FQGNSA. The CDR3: CASSPRLASETQYF. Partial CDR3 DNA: TGTGCCAGCAGCCCACGACTAGCATCAGAGACC.

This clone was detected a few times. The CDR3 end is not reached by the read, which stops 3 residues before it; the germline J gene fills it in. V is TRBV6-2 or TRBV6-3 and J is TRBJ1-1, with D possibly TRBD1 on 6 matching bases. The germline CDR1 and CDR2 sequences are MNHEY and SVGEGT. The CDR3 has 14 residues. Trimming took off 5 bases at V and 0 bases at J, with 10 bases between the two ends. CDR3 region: CASSRQEMNTEAFF. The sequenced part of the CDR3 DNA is TGTGCCAGCAGTCGACAGGAGATGAACACTGAA.

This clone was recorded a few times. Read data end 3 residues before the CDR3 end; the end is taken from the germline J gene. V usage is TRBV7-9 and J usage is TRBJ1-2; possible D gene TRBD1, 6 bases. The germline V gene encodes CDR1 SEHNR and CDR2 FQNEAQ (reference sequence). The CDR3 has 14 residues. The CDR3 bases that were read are TGTGCCAGCAGCTTAGCGGCGGGGGGCCCCTTC. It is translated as CASSLAAGGPF. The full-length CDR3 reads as CASSLAAGGPFYTF.

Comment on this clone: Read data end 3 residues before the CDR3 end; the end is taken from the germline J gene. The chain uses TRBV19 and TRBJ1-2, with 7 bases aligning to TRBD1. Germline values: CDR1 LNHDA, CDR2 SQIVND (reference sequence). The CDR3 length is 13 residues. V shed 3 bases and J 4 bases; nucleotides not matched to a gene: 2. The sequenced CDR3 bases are TGTGCCAGTAGTATCCGGGACAGCTATGGC. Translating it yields CASSIRDSYG. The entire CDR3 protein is CASSIRDSYGYTF.

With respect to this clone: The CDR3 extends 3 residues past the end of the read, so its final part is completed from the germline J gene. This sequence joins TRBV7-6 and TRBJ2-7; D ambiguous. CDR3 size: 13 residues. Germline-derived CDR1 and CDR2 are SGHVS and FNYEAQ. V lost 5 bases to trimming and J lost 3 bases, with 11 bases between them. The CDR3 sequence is CASSRIPGYEQYF. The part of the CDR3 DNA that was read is TGTGCCAGCAGCCGGATACCGGGCTACGAG.

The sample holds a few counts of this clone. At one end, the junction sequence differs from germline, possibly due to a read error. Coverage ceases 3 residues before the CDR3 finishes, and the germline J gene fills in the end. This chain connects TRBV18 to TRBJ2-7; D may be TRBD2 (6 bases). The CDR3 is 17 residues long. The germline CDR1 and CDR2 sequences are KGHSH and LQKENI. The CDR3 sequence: CASSPPLGGTGSYEQYF. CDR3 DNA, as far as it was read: TGTGCCAGCTCCCCACCCTTGGGGGGAACGGGGTCCTACGAG. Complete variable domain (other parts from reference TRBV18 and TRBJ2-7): NAGVMQNPRHLVRRRGQEARLRCSPMKGHSHVYWYRQLPEEGLKFMVYLQKENIIDESGMPKERFSAEFPKEGPSILRIQQVVRGDSAAYFCASSPPLGGTGSYEQYFGPGTRLTVT.